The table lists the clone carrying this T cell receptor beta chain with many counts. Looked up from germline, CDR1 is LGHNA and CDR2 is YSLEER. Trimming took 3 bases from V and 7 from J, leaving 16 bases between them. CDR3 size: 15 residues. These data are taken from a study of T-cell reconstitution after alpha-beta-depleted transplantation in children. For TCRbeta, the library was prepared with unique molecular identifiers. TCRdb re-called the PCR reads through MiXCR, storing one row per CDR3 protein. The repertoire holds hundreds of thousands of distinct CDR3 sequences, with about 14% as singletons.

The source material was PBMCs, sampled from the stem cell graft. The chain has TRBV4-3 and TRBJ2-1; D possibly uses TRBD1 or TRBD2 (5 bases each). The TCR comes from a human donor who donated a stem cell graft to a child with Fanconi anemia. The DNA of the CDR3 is TGCGCCAGCAGCCATGTCCGGGACGGTGGGAATGAGCAGTTCTTC. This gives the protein CASSHVRDGGNEQFF.